Below are 32 T cell receptor beta chains sequenced from a single sample in a study of T cell responses to AZD1222 COVID-19 vaccine. Clones were sequenced by immunoSEQ multiplex PCR, and TCRdb holds only the in-frame ones, with some missing. The sample lists 85,000 to 110,000 clones; 90% were seen once. Source: peripheral blood, taken on day 0 of AZD1222 vaccination. These receptors were collected from an adult in good health.

The chain carries TRBV28 and TRBJ2-1, with D unresolved. The CDR3 has 14 residues. V was cut by 2 bases and J by 5 bases, with 10 bases left in between. Germline loops: CDR1 MDHEN, CDR2 SYDVKM. CDR3 in amino acids: CASSLSGRHNEQFF. In DNA, the CDR3 is TGTGCCAGCAGTTTAAGTGGCAGGCACAATGAGCAGTTCTTC.

This clone was observed a few times. The chain uses TRBV3-1 (or the pseudogene TRBV3-2) and TRBJ1-2, with a tentative D call TRBD1 (6 bases). The CDR3 spans 12 residues. The germline V gene has CDR1 LGHDT and CDR2 YNNKEL (reference sequence). Trimming stripped 1 base from V and 8 bases from J, with 8 bases between. The CDR3 DNA sequence: TGTGCCAGCAGCCAAGGGGGGCGCGGCTACACCTTC. It specifies CASSQGGRGYTF.

This clone was picked up a small number of times. V is TRBV19 and J is TRBJ1-5; possible D gene TRBD1, 6 bases. There are 15 residues in the CDR3. V was clipped by 4 bases and J by 1 base, with 11 bases between them. The germline V gene has CDR1 LNHDA and CDR2 SQIVND (reference sequence). The CDR3: CASSRPGESNQPQHF. CDR3 DNA sequence: TGTGCCAGTAGTAGACCAGGGGAGAGCAATCAGCCCCAGCATTTT. The full variable domain, completed using reference TRBV19 and TRBJ1-5, is DGGITQSPKYLFRKEGQNVTLSCEQNLNHDAMYWYRQDPGQGLRLIYYSQIVNDFQKGDIAEGYSVSREKKESFPLTVTSAQKNPTAFYLCASSRPGESNQPQHFGDGTRLSIL.

The chain carries TRBV9 and TRBJ1-2, with no clear D. CDR3 length equals 14 residues. V lost 5 bases and J 8 bases, leaving 19 bases between the germline ends. Germline V lookup: CDR1 SGDLS, CDR2 YYNGEE. CDR3 region: CASSSRLSVEGYTF. The CDR3 DNA follows: TGTGCCAGCAGTTCACGCCTTTCCGTGGAGGGCTACACCTTC.

The V gene is TRBV28, the J gene TRBJ2-4; maybe TRBD1 (7 bases). This CDR3 region has 14 residues. CDR1 MDHEN and CDR2 SYDVKM come from the germline V gene. Trimming pared 7 bases from V and 3 bases from J, leaving 13 bases between. Here the CDR3 DNA reads TGTGCCAGCACCCAGGGGGGAAGCAAAAACATTCAGTACTTC. The encoded protein is CASTQGGSKNIQYF.

This clone was picked up one time. The gene calls are TRBV6-1 and TRBJ1-5; D possibly corresponds to TRBD1 (5 bases). V lost 1 base, J lost 2 bases, and 6 bases lay in between. Germline CDR1 is MNHNS and CDR2 is SASEGT. The CDR3 runs to 14 residues. The CDR3 is CASSEGRGNQPQHF. The CDR3 DNA is TGTGCCAGCAGTGAAGGCAGGGGCAATCAGCCCCAGCATTTT.

This chain joins TRBV20-1 and TRBJ2-1, with 9 bases lining up with TRBD2. J was trimmed by 6 bases and V by 3 bases; bases with no gene match: 6. This CDR3 comprises 14 residues. Germline CDR1 and CDR2: DFQATT and SNEGSKA (reference sequence). The CDR3 sequence is CSASRRGGRNEQFF. CDR3 coding DNA: TGCAGTGCTAGTAGGCGGGGGGGCCGCAATGAGCAGTTCTTC.

The chain links TRBV7-2 to TRBJ1-6, with a weak D call TRBD1 (6 bases). In germline, CDR1 is SGHTA, CDR2 FQGNSA. The CDR3 has 16 amino acids. V was clipped by 2 bases and J by 11 bases, with 19 bases between them. CDR3 loop: CASSLYPRGRGTPLHF. The DNA of the CDR3 is TGTGCCAGCAGCTTATACCCTCGGGGGCGGGGAACACCCCTCCACTTT.

Only one count was recorded for this clone. The chain couples TRBV4-1 to TRBJ1-1, with 7 bases that match TRBD1. Germline CDR1 reads MGHRA; CDR2 reads YSYEKL. J lost 7 bases, V lost 1 base, and 6 bases had no gene match. The CDR3 has 14 amino acids. The CDR3 loop is CASSQGDSLFEAFF. As DNA, the CDR3 is TGCGCCAGCAGCCAAGGGGACAGTCTATTTGAAGCTTTCTTT.

V gene TRBV6-5 combines with J gene TRBJ1-5; D is perhaps TRBD1 (6 bases). Germline loops: CDR1 MNHEY, CDR2 SVGAGI. The V end was cut by 5 bases, the J end by 5 bases, with 10 bases between. The CDR3 sequence is 13 residues long. The CDR3 loop reads CASSQQGHQPQHF. CDR3 coding DNA: TGTGCCAGCAGTCAACAGGGCCATCAGCCCCAGCATTTT.

This chain connects TRBV12-3 or TRBV12-4 to TRBJ1-1; D is undetermined. Between the trimmed V and J ends, which lost 6 bases and 0 bases, there was a span of 8 bases. The CDR3 is 13 amino acids. The CDR3 reads CASRSVMNTEAFF. The CDR3 nucleotides are TGTGCCAGCAGGTCTGTGATGAACACTGAAGCTTTCTTT.

The V and J genes are TRBV5-1 and TRBJ1-6; D call uncertain. Trimming removed 10 bases from V and 6 bases from J, with 17 bases in between. Germline V CDR1 and CDR2: SGHRS, YFSETQ. This CDR3 region has 14 residues. CDR3 residues: CASARSGPNSPLHF. The CDR3 bases are TGCGCCTCTGCGCGGTCAGGACCTAATTCACCCCTCCACTTT.

The chain combines TRBV4-2 with TRBJ2-1; 13 bases are a match to TRBD2. The J segment lost 5 bases and the V segment lost 4 bases, leaving 2 bases of the junction unmatched. Germline loops: CDR1 LGHNA, CDR2 YNFKEQ. This CDR3 spans 15 amino acids. The CDR3: CASSRGTSGDNEQFF. CDR3 in DNA: TGTGCCAGCAGCCGCGGGACTAGCGGGGACAATGAGCAGTTCTTC.

The V gene is TRBV27, the J gene TRBJ1-1; 11 positions agree with TRBD1. In germline, CDR1 is MNHEY, CDR2 SMNVEV (reference sequence). CDR3 length: 13 amino acids. J was trimmed by 11 bases and V by 5 bases; bases with no gene match: 7. CDR3 coding DNA: TGTGCCAGCAGTCTCTGGACAGGGGGCTCGGCTTTCTTT. Protein sequence: CASSLWTGGSAFF.

The V call is TRBV6-6, the J call TRBJ1-5, with a tentative D call TRBD1 (6 bases). From germline, CDR1 is MNHNY and CDR2 SVGAGI (reference sequence). The length of the CDR3 is 15 residues. Trimming shortened V by 6 bases and J by 3 bases, and 15 bases separated the two germline ends. DNA of the CDR3: TGTGCCAGCAGGATAACTGACAGGCCCAATCAGCCCCAGCATTTT. This sequence encodes CASRITDRPNQPQHF.

The chain employs TRBV6-6 and TRBJ2-7; D assignment may be TRBD1 or TRBD2 (5 bases each). Trimming pared 6 bases from V and 0 bases from J, leaving 12 bases between. The CDR3 has 14 amino acids. Germline loops: CDR1 MNHNY, CDR2 SVGAGI (reference sequence). CDR3 nucleotide sequence: TGTGCCAGCAGCCACCCAGGGAGCTCCTACGAGCAGTACTTC. Encoded protein: CASSHPGSSYEQYF.

V gene TRBV6-6 combines with J gene TRBJ2-2, with 7 positions matching TRBD1. The CDR3 spans 15 residues. The ends lost 5 bases at V and 1 base at J; junction bases unmatched: 4. Germline V gene sequence: CDR1 MNHNY, CDR2 SVGAGI (reference sequence). The DNA for the CDR3 is TGTGCCAGCAGTCCGCGACAGGGGAACACCGGGGAGCTGTTTTTT. Its protein product is CASSPRQGNTGELFF.

V is TRBV6-5 and J is TRBJ2-3; TRBD2 matches 9 bases. The CDR3 loop spans 12 amino acids. Germline CDR1 reads MNHEY; CDR2 reads SVGAGI. Losses at the gene ends were 10 bases for V and 1 base for J; bases not matched to a gene: 0. The CDR3 DNA is TGTGCCACTAGCGGGGGCACAGATACGCAGTATTTT. Translating it yields CATSGGTDTQYF.

This clone has only a few counts. The V and J genes are TRBV25-1 and TRBJ2-5; D perhaps matches TRBD2 (6 bases). CDR1 is MGHDK, CDR2 SYGVNS, per germline. CDR3 length: 13 residues. Trimming took off 1 base at V and 5 bases at J, with 8 bases between the two ends. The CDR3 region has the DNA TGTGCCAGCAGTGAATTGGGGGGTGAGACCCAGTACTTC. Its protein product is CASSELGGETQYF.

The chain links TRBV5-1 to TRBJ2-3; possible D gene TRBD2, 7 bases. Per germline, CDR1 SGHRS and CDR2 YFSETQ. V was shortened by 6 bases and J by 5 bases, with 19 bases between the two germline ends. CDR3 length: 15 residues. The CDR3 bases are TGCGCCAGCACCATAGGGGGGGCCGGGAGAGATACGCAGTATTTT. This codes for CASTIGGAGRDTQYF. The variable domain in full, completed from reference TRBV5-1 and TRBJ2-3, reads KAGVTQTPRYLIKTRGQQVTLSCSPISGHRSVSWYQQTPGQGLQFLFEYFSETQRNKGNFPGRFSGRQFSNSRSEMNVSTLELGDSALYLCASTIGGAGRDTQYFGPGTRLTVL.

CDR3 region: CASSFGSGTQYEQYF. CDR3 DNA: TGCGCCAGCAGCTTCGGTAGCGGGACTCAATACGAGCAGTACTTC. J is TRBJ2-7 and V is TRBV5-1; 8 bases agree with TRBD2. The V gene end was trimmed by 2 bases and the J gene end by 4 bases; junction bases not matched to a gene: 8. The CDR3 is made up of 15 amino acids. Germline loops: CDR1 SGHRS, CDR2 YFSETQ.

Regarding this clone: The sample carries other DNA sequences with the same CDR3. This CDR3 is CASSLGNQPQHF. The CDR3 nucleotides are TGTGCCAGCAGTTTAGGTAATCAGCCCCAGCATTTT. The V and J genes are TRBV28 and TRBJ1-5; D is uncertain. CDR1 and CDR2 from the germline V gene are MDHEN and SYDVKM. The CDR3 extends over 12 amino acids. The V and J ends lost 2 bases and 4 bases respectively, with 3 bases between them.

The chain is built from TRBV12-3 or TRBV12-4 and TRBJ1-1; no reliable D call. V lost 4 bases, J lost 4 bases, and 7 bases lay in between. This CDR3 has 12 amino acids. CDR3 DNA sequence: TGTGCCAGCAGTTCCCCGGGCACTGAAGCTTTCTTT. Amino acids: CASSSPGTEAFF.

This clone occurred a few times. The chain couples TRBV4-1 to TRBJ1-5, with unresolved D. The CDR3 loop spans 15 amino acids. Germline CDR1 and CDR2: MGHRA and YSYEKL. With 0 bases removed from V and 6 bases from J, the gap between germline ends came to 12 bases. The chain's CDR3 is CASSQDRGRGQPQHF. The CDR3 nucleotides are TGCGCCAGCAGCCAAGATCGGGGTCGAGGTCAGCCCCAGCATTTT.

J is TRBJ1-2 and V is TRBV30; D gene ambiguous. The CDR3 is 15 amino acids. The germline V gene has CDR1 GTSNPN and CDR2 SVGIG (reference sequence). Trimming removed 0 bases at V and 2 bases at J, with 13 bases between. The CDR3 region is CAWSVVRSGNYGYTF. DNA for the CDR3: TGTGCCTGGAGTGTAGTAAGATCGGGGAACTATGGCTACACCTTC.

This clone appeared a few times. V usage is TRBV28 and J usage is TRBJ1-5; D possibly corresponds to TRBD1 (6 bases). The CDR3 totals 16 residues. Trimming removed 5 bases at V and 0 bases at J, with 14 bases between. Looked up from germline, CDR1 is MDHEN and CDR2 is SYDVKM. In nucleotides, the CDR3 is TGTGCCAGCAGTCTATCTTTCAGGGGTAGCAATCAGCCCCAGCATTTT. It is translated as CASSLSFRGSNQPQHF.

V and J are TRBV6-5 and TRBJ2-7, with D perhaps TRBD1 or TRBD2 (5 bases each). This CDR3 has 12 amino acids. The V end lost 6 bases, the J end lost 7 bases, and 13 bases lay between the germline ends. From germline, CDR1 is MNHEY and CDR2 SVGAGI. In DNA form, the CDR3 reads TGTGCCAGCAGCCGGGGACGGTCGGAGCAGTACTTC. The encoded protein is CASSRGRSEQYF.

The chain carries TRBV19 and TRBJ1-1; D may be TRBD1 (5 bases). CDR1 and CDR2 (germline): LNHDA, SQIVND (reference sequence). The CDR3 length is 12 residues. V lost 7 bases, J lost 3 bases, and 9 bases lay in between. Here the CDR3 DNA reads TGTGCCAGTAAAGGGGTCTACACTGAAGCTTTCTTT. It yields the protein CASKGVYTEAFF.

The chain uses TRBV18 and TRBJ1-2; D is perhaps TRBD1 (5 bases). Trimming removed 2 bases at V and 4 bases at J, with 14 bases between. CDR1 and CDR2 (germline): KGHSH, LQKENI. The CDR3 contains 15 residues. The chain's CDR3 is CASSPGLTASYGYTF. The CDR3 DNA is TGTGCCAGCTCACCAGGATTGACAGCGAGCTATGGCTACACCTTC.

V usage is TRBV12-5 and J usage is TRBJ2-5, with a tentative D call TRBD2 (5 bases). CDR1 and CDR2 (germline): LGHNT, FRNRAP. The CDR3 loop spans 15 amino acids. Trimming left V 7 bases short and J 4 bases short, with 19 bases between. DNA for the CDR3: TGTGCTAGTGCCCCATCGAGCGGTGGGTCAGAGACCCAGTACTTC. As protein: CASAPSSGGSETQYF. The full variable domain, rest sourced from reference TRBV12-5 and TRBJ2-5, is DARVTQTPRHKVTEMGQEVTMRCQPILGHNTVFWYRQTMMQGLELLAYFRNRAPLDDSGMPKDRFSAEMPDATLATLKIQPSEPRDSAVYFCASAPSSGGSETQYFGPGTRLLVL.

This rearrangement joins TRBV30 to TRBJ1-5; the D gene is possibly TRBD1 (6 bases). The V end was cut by 5 bases, the J end by 6 bases, with 14 bases between. The CDR3 runs to 13 residues. The germline gives CDR1 GTSNPN, CDR2 SVGIG (reference sequence). CDR3: CAWADRSAQPQHF. CDR3 bases: TGTGCCTGGGCTGACAGGTCCGCTCAGCCCCAGCATTTT.

V is TRBV27 and J is TRBJ2-4; the D gene is possibly TRBD1 (5 bases). CDR1 and CDR2 from the germline V gene are MNHEY and SMNVEV (reference sequence). The CDR3 is made up of 16 amino acids. Trimming shortened V by 1 base and J by 0 bases, and 10 bases separated the two germline ends. CDR3 loop: CASSLFRREAKNIQYF. The CDR3 DNA reads TGTGCCAGCAGTTTATTTCGCAGGGAAGCCAAAAACATTCAGTACTTC.